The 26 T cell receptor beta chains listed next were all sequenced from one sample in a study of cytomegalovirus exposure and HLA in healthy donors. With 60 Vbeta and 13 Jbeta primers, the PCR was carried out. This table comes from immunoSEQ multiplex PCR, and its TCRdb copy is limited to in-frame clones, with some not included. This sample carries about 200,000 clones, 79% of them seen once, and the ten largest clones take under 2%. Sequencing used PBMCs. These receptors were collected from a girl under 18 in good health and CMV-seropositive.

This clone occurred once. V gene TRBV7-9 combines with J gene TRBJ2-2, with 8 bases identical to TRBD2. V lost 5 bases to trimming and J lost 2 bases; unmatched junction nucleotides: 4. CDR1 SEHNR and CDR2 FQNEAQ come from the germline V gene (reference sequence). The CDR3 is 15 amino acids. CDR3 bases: TGTGCCAGCAGCCCTCGGGGGGGAAACACCGGGGAGCTGTTTTTT. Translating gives CASSPRGGNTGELFF.

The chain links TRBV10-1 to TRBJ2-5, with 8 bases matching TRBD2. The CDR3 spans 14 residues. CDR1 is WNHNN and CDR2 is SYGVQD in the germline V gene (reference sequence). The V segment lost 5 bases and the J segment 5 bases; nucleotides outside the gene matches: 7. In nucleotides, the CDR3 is TGCGCCAGCAGTCCGGGGGGGATGGGGGAGACCCAGTACTTC. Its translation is CASSPGGMGETQYF.

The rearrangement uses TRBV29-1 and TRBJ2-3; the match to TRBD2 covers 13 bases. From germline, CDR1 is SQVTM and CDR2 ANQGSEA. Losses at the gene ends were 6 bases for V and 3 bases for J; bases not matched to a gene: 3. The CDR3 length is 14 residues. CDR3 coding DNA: TGCAGCGTGGGACTAGCGGGGTTGACAGATACGCAGTATTTT. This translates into CSVGLAGLTDTQYF.

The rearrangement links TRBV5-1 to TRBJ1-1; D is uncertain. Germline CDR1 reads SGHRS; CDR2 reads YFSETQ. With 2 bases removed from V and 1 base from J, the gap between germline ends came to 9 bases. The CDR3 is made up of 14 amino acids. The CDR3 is CASSFRQKNTEAFF. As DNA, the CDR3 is TGCGCCAGCAGCTTCCGACAAAAGAACACTGAAGCTTTCTTT.

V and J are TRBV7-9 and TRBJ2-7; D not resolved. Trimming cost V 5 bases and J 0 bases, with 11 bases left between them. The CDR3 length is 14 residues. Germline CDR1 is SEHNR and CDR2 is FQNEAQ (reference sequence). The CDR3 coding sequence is TGTGCCAGCAGCCCGACACGCGACTCCTACGAGCAGTACTTC. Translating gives CASSPTRDSYEQYF. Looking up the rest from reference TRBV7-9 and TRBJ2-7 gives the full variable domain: DTGVSQNPRHKITKRGQNVTFRCDPISEHNRLYWYRQTLGQGPEFLTYFQNEAQLEKSRLLSDRFSAERPKGSFSTLEIQRTEQGDSAMYLCASSPTRDSYEQYFGPGTRLTVT.

The CDR3 DNA reads as TGTGCCAGCAGGCTTTGGCAGGGGCCATCCTACGAGCAGTACTTC. Protein: CASRLWQGPSYEQYF. The J gene is TRBJ2-7, the V gene TRBV7-8; D is possibly TRBD1 (6 bases). Between the trimmed V and J ends, which lost 6 bases and 1 base, there was a span of 16 bases. The CDR3 extends over 15 amino acids. The germline V gene has CDR1 SGHVS and CDR2 FQNEAQ.

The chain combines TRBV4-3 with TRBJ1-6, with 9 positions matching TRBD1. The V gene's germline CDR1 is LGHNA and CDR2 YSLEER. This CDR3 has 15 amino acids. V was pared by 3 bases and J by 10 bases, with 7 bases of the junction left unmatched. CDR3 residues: CASSHGTGPGSPLHF. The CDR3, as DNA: TGCGCCAGCAGCCATGGGACAGGGCCGGGCTCACCCCTCCACTTT.

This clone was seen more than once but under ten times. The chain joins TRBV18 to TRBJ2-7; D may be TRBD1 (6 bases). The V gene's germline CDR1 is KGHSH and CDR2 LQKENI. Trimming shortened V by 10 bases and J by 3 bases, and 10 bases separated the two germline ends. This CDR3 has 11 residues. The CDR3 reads CATGQNYEQYF. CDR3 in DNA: TGTGCCACAGGACAGAACTACGAGCAGTACTTC.

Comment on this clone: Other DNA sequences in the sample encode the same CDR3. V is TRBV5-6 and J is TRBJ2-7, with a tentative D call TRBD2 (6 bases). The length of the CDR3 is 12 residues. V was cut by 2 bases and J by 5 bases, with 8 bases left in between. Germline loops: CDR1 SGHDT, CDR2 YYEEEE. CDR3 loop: CASSFGGDEQYF. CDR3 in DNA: TGTGCCAGCAGCTTCGGAGGGGACGAGCAGTACTTC.

CDR3 DNA sequence: TGTGCCAGCAGCGTCGGGTCCCCACTCGGGAACTATGGCTACACCTTC. Amino acid sequence: CASSVGSPLGNYGYTF. This rearrangement joins TRBV9 to TRBJ1-2; D is undetermined. This CDR3 has 16 amino acids. Germline CDR1 and CDR2: SGDLS and YYNGEE. V was clipped by 2 bases and J by 2 bases, with 16 bases between them.

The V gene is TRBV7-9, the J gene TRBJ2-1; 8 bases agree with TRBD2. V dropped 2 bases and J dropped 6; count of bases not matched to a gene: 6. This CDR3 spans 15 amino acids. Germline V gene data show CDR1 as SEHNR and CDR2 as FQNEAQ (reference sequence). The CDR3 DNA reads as TGTGCCAGCAGCTTAAGTCGGGGGGGCTTCAATGAGCAGTTCTTC. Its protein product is CASSLSRGGFNEQFF. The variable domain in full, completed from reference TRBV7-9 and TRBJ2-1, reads DTGVSQNPRHKITKRGQNVTFRCDPISEHNRLYWYRQTLGQGPEFLTYFQNEAQLEKSRLLSDRFSAERPKGSFSTLEIQRTEQGDSAMYLCASSLSRGGFNEQFFGPGTRLTVL.

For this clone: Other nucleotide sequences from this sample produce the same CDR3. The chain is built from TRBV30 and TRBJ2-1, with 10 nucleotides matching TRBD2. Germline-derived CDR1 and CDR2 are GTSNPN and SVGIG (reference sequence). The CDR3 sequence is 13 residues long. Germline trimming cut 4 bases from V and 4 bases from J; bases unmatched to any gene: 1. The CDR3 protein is CAWNSGGYNEQFF. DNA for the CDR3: TGTGCCTGGAATAGCGGGGGGTACAATGAGCAGTTCTTC.

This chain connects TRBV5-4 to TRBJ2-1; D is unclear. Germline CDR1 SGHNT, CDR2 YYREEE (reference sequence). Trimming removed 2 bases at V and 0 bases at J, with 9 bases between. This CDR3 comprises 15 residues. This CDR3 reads CASSFPRSSYNEQFF. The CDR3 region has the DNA TGTGCCAGCAGCTTCCCCCGGAGCTCCTACAATGAGCAGTTCTTC.

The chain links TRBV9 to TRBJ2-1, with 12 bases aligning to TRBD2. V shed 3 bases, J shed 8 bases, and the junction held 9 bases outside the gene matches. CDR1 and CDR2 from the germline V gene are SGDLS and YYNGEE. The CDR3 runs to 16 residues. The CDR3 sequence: CASSDPPSGGVYEQFF. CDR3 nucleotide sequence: TGTGCCAGCAGCGACCCCCCTAGCGGGGGGGTCTATGAGCAGTTCTTC.

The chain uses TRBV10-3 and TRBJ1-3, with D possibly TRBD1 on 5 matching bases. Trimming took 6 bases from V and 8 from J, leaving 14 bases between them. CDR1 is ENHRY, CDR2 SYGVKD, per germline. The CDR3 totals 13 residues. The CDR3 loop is CAIRQDLVDTIYF. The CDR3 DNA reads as TGTGCCATCAGACAGGATTTGGTGGACACCATATATTTT.

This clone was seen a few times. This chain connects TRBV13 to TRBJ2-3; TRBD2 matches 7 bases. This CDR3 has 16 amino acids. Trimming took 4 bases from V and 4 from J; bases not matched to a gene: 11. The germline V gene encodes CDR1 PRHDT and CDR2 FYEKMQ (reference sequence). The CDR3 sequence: CASSSSMASGSDTQYF. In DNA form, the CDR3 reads TGTGCCAGCAGCTCCTCTATGGCTAGCGGATCAGATACGCAGTATTTT.

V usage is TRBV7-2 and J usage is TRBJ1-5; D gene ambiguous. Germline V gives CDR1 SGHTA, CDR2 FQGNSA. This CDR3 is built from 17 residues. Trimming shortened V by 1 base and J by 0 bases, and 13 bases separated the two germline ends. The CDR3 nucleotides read TGTGCCAGCAGCTTAGTCGTCGGTTTAGATAGCAATCAGCCCCAGCATTTT. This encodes CASSLVVGLDSNQPQHF.

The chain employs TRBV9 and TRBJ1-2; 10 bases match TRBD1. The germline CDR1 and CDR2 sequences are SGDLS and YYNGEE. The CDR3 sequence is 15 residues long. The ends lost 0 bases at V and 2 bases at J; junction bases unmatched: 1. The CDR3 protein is CASSVAGQGNYGYTF. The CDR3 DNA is TGTGCCAGCAGCGTAGCGGGACAGGGGAACTATGGCTACACCTTC.

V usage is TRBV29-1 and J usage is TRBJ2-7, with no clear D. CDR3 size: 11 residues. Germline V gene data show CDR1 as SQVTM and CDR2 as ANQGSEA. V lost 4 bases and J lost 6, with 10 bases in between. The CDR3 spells CSVGATVEQYF. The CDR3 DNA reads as TGCAGCGTTGGGGCTACGGTCGAGCAGTACTTC.

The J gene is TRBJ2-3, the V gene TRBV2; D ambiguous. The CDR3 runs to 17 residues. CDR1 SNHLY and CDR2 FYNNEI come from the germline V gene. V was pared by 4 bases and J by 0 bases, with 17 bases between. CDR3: CASSGPSEKSSTDTQYF. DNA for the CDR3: TGTGCCAGCAGTGGCCCGAGCGAAAAGTCCAGCACAGATACGCAGTATTTT.

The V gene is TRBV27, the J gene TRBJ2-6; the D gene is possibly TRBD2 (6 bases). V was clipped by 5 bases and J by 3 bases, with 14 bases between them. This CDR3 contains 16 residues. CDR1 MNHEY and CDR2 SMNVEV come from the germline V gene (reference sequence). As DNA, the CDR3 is TGTGCCAGCAGTCTGGGGACTCCGAGTGGGGCCAACGTCCTGACTTTC. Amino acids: CASSLGTPSGANVLTF.

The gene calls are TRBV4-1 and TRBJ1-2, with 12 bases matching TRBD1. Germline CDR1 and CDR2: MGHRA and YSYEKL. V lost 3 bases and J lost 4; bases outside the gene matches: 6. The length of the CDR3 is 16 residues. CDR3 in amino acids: CASSHPPGQGAYGYTF. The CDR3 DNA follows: TGCGCCAGCAGCCACCCCCCGGGACAGGGGGCCTATGGCTACACCTTC.

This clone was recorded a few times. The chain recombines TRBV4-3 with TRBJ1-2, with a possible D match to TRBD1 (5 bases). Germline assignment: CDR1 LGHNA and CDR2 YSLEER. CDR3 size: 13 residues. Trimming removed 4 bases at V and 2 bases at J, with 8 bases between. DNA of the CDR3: TGCGCCAGCAGCCCACAGGAGAACTATGGCTACACCTTC. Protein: CASSPQENYGYTF.

DNA of the CDR3: TGTGCCATCAGTGAGTCCCCAGGCGGGATTAGCAATCAGCCCCAGCATTTT. Translated, it gives CAISESPGGISNQPQHF. The chain links TRBV10-3 to TRBJ1-5; D gene uncertain. V was cut by 0 bases and J by 0 bases, with 12 bases left in between. The germline gives CDR1 ENHRY, CDR2 SYGVKD. This CDR3 is 17 amino acids long.

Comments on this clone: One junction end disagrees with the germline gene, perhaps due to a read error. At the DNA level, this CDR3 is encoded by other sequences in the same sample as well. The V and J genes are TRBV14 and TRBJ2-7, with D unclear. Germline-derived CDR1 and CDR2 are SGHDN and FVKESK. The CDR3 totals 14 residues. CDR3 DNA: TGTGCCAGTAGCCAAGTTGCCAGGACCTACGAGCAGTACTTC. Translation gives CASSQVARTYEQYF.

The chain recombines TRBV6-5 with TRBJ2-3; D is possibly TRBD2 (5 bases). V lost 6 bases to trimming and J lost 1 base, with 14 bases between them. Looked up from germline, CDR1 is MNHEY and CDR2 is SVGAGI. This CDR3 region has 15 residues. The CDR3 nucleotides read TGTGCCAGCAGCCGGCGGGCACCTGGCACAGATACGCAGTATTTT. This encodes CASSRRAPGTDTQYF.